This T cell receptor beta chain was found in a study of shared clonotypes between healthy human individuals. Regarding the study as a whole: Clonotypes shared by all four donors outscored non-shared clonotypes in generation probability. Sequencing of the sorted subsets was shown by rarefaction to be incomplete despite large depth. Estimated richness was generally greater in naive than memory subsets.

The repertoire was sequenced with immunoSEQ multiplex PCR; TCRdb's copy has only in-frame clones and lacks some. Of a few million clones listed, just over 90% are singletons. Per germline, CDR1 SGHTA and CDR2 FQGNSA. V lost 5 bases, J lost 3 bases, and 6 bases stayed unmatched. This CDR3 is 16 amino acids long. Negatively enriched CD4+ T cells were divided by CD45RA into naive and memory. In regard to this clone: The antigen is unknown.

This clonotype was obtained from a man aged 18-30 years in good health. The genes are TRBV7-2 and TRBJ2-3, with 12 bases aligning to TRBD2. The source material was naive CD4+ T cells sorted from blood. The sample's subset: CD45RA+ positively selected. The CDR3 is CASSRLAGAGTDTQYF. As DNA, the CDR3 is TGTGCCAGCAGCCGACTAGCGGGAGCTGGGACAGATACGCAGTATTTT.